This TCR beta chain is from a study of OX40 agonist ivuxolimab in advanced cancers. On the study more broadly: A male proportion of about 84% was recorded, with mean age around 62 years and range about 20 to 90.

The table came from immunoSEQ multiplex PCR; TCRdb's copy has only in-frame clones and leaves some out. The profile shows roughly 81,000 clones, 70% to 90% of them singletons. Overall study results and limits: At doses 0.1 to 3.0 mg/kg, CD4+ and CD8+ clones expanded. There were, on average, more expanded clones in CD8+ T cells than in CD4+.

At baseline, cycle 4 day 1, and cycle 7 day 1, blood was sampled. This CDR3 region has 14 residues. CDR1 is SGHAT, CDR2 FQNNGV, per germline. V lost 1 base and J lost 4, with 9 bases in between. Concerning this clone itself: What it binds is unknown.

The input for sequencing was CD4+ or CD8+ T cells sorted from blood, taken in a trial of the OX40 agonist ivuxolimab. The chain recombines TRBV11-2 with TRBJ2-3; D is unresolved. This receptor was identified in an adult with an advanced solid tumor such as melanoma, head and neck, liver or kidney cancer. CDR3 bases: TGTGCCAGCAGCTTAGGAGTAGTCCCAGATACGCAGTATTTT. Translation gives CASSLGVVPDTQYF.